This TCR beta chain was identified in a study of blood T cell repertoires in COVID-19. Only in-frame clones appear in the TCRdb table, and some are missing; sequencing was by immunoSEQ multiplex PCR. Counted here are some 150,000 clones, roughly 80% occurring once; the ten biggest clones make up about 4%. Germline V lookup: CDR1 MNHEY, CDR2 SVGAGI. V was shortened by 2 bases and J by 1 base, with 12 bases between the two germline ends. This CDR3 has 15 amino acids. This TCR came from a woman aged 80 or over with acute or convalescent COVID-19. This chain uses TRBV6-5 with TRBJ2-7; D is unresolved. Sequencing was carried out using peripheral blood. Here the CDR3 DNA reads TGTGCCAGCAGTTACATCCCTACTAAATCCTACGAGCAGTACTTC. Protein sequence: CASSYIPTKSYEQYF.